Given below is one TCR beta chain in context. This entry is derived from a study of T cell repertoires in cytomegalovirus infection. TCRdb itself ran the reads through MiXCR, one entry per CDR3 protein. The table includes 200,000 or so distinct CDR3 sequences, under 25% detected once. The origin of this receptor is a human donor in good health (CMV status not recorded). Some clones in this sample may be carry-over from other donors' samples. The specimen was PBMCs.

The CDR3 protein is CSASGTSASSYNEQFF. In DNA, the CDR3 is TGCAGTGCTTCCGGGACTAGCGCGAGCTCCTACAATGAGCAGTTCTTC. The J gene is TRBJ2-1, the V gene TRBV20-1; the match to TRBD2 covers 10 bases. Per the germline V gene, CDR1 is DFQATT and CDR2 is SNEGSKA (reference sequence). This CDR3 has 16 amino acids. V shed 5 bases, J shed 0 bases, and the junction held 7 bases outside the gene matches.